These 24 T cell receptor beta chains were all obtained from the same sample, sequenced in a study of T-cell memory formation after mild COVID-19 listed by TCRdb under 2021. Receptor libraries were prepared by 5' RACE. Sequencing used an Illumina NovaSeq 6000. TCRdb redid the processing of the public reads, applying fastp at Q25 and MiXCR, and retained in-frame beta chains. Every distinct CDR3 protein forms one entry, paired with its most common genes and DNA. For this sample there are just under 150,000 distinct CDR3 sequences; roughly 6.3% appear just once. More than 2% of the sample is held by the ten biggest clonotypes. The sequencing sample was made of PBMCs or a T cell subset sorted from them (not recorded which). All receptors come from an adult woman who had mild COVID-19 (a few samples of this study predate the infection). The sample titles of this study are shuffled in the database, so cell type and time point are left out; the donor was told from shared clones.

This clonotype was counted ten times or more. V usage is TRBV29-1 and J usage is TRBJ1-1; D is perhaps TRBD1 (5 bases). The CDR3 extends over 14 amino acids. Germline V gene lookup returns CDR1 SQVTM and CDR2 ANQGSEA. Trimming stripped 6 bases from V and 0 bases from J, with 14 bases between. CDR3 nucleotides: TGCAGCGTATGGGTGGGGCTGATGAACACTGAAGCTTTCTTT. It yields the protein CSVWVGLMNTEAFF.

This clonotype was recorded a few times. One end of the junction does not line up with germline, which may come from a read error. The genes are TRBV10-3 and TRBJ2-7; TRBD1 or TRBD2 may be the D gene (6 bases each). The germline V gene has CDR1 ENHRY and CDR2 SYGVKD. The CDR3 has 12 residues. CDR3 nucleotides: TGTGCCATCAGTGAGTCGAGGGGGGAGTGTCTCTTC. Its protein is CAISESRGECLF.

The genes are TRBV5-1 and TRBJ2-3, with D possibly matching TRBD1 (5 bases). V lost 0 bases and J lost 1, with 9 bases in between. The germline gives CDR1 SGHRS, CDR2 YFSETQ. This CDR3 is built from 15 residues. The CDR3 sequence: CASSLVGERTDTQYF. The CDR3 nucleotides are TGCGCCAGCAGCTTGGTAGGGGAACGCACAGATACGCAGTATTTT.

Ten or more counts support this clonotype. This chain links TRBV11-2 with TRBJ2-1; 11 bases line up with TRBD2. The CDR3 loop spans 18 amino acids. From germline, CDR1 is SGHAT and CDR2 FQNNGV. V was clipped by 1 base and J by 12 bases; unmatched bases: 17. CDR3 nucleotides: TGTGCCAGCAGCTTAGCCGTTACTAGCGGGAGTACAATGAGGGGGCAGTTCTTC. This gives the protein CASSLAVTSGSTMRGQFF. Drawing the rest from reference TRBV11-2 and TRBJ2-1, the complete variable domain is EAGVAQSPRYKIIEKRQSVAFWCNPISGHATLYWYQQILGQGPKLLIQFQNNGVVDDSQLPKDRFSAERLKGVDSTLKIQPAKLEDSAVYLCASSLAVTSGSTMRGQFFGPGTRLTVL.

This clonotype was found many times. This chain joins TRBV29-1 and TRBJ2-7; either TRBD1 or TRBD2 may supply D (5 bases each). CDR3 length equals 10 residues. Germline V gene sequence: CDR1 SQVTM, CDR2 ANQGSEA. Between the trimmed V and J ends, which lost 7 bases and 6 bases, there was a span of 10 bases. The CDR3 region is CSALGVEQYF. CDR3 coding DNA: TGCAGCGCCTTGGGGGTCGAGCAGTACTTC.

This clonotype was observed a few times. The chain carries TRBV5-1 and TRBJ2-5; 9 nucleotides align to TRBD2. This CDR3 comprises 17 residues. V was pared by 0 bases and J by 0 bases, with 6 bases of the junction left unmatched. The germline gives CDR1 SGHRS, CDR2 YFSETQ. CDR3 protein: CASSLDGAGGYQETQYF. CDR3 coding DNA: TGCGCCAGCAGCTTGGATGGGGCGGGGGGGTACCAAGAGACCCAGTACTTC.

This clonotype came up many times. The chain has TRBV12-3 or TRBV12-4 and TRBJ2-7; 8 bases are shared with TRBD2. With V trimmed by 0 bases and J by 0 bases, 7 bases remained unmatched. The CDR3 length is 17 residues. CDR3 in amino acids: CASSLALGGGFSYEQYF. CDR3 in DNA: TGTGCCAGCAGTTTAGCGCTAGGCGGGGGGTTCTCCTACGAGCAGTACTTC.

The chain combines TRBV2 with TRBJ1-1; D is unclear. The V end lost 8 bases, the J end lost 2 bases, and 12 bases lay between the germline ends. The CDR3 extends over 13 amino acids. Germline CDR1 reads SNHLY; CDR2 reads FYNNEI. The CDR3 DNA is TGTGCCAGCGGACGCCTTGCCAACACTGAAGCTTTCTTT. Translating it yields CASGRLANTEAFF.

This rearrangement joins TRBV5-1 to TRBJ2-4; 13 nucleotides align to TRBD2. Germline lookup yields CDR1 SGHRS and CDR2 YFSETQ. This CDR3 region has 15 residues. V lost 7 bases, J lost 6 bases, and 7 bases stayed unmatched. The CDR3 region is CASGLAGEGANIQYF. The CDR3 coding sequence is TGCGCCAGCGGACTAGCGGGAGAAGGCGCAAACATTCAGTACTTC.

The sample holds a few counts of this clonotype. The CDR3 loop is CASSQLPRDRYGYTF. For the CDR3, the DNA is TGTGCCAGCAGCCAACTACCCCGGGACCGCTATGGCTACACCTTC. The rearrangement joins TRBV4-2 to TRBJ1-2; weak D call: TRBD1 (5 bases). This CDR3 is 15 amino acids long. V was cut by 2 bases and J by 4 bases, with 14 bases left in between. From germline, CDR1 is LGHNA and CDR2 YNFKEQ.

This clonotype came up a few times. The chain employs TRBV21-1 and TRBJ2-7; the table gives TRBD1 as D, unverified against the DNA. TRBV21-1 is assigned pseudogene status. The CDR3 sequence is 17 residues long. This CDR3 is CASSTRDRDGLTYEQYF. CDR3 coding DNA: TGTGCCAGCAGCACCCGGGACAGGGACGGTCTAACCTACGAGCAGTACTTC.

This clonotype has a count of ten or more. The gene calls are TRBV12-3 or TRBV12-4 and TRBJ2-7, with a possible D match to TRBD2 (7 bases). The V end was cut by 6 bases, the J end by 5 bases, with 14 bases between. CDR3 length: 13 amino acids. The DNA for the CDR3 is TGTGCCAGCAGAGGGGGGGTACCTGACGAGCAGTACTTC. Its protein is CASRGGVPDEQYF.

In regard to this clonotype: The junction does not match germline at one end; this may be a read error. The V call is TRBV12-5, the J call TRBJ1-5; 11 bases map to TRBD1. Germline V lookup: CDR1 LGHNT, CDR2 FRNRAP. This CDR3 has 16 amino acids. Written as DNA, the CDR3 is TGTTCTAGTGGTTTGAGTGGGACAGGGGGAAGACAGCCCCAGCATTTT. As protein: CSSGLSGTGGRQPQHF. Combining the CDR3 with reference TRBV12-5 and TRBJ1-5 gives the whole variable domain DARVTQTPRHKVTEMGQEVTMRCQPILGHNTVFWYRQTMMQGLELLAYFRNRAPLDDSGMPKDRFSAEMPDATLATLKIQPSEPRDSAVYFCSSGLSGTGGRQPQHFGDGTRLSIL.

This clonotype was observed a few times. The CDR3 loop reads CASSQGGSGATGELFF. DNA for the CDR3: TGTGCCAGCAGCCAAGGGGGTAGCGGGGCAACCGGGGAGCTGTTTTTT. This sequence joins TRBV3-1 and TRBJ2-2, with 8 bases aligning to TRBD2. Germline CDR1 is LGHDT and CDR2 is YNNKEL (reference sequence). Trimming took 1 base from V and 5 from J; bases not matched to a gene: 6. The CDR3 extends over 16 amino acids.

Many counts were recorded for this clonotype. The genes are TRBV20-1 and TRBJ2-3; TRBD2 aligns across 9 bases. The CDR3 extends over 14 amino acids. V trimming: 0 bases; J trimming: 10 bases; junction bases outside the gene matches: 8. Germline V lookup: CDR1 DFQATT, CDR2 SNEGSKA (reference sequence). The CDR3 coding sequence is TGCAGTGCTAGAGATACCCTAGCGGGAATTGCGCAGTATTTT. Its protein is CSARDTLAGIAQYF.

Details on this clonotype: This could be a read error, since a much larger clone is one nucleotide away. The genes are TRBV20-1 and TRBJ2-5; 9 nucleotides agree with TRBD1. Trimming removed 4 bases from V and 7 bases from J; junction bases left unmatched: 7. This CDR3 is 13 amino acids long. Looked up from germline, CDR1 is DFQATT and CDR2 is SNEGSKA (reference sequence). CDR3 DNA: TGCAGTGCTACCAAGACAGGGGGTGTGACCCAGTACTTC. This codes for CSATKTGGVTQYF.

CDR3: CASATPVASSHGYTF. The CDR3 DNA is TGTGCCAGCGCCACCCCCGTGGCCTCAAGCCATGGCTACACCTTC. J is TRBJ1-2 and V is TRBV7-9; D is ambiguous. Germline V gives CDR1 SEHNR, CDR2 FQNEAQ (reference sequence). V lost 8 bases to trimming and J lost 6 bases, with 22 bases between them. CDR3 size: 15 residues.

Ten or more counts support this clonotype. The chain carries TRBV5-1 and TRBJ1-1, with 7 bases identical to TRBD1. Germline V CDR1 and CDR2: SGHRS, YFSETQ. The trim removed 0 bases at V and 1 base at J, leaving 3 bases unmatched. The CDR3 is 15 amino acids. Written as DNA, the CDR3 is TGCGCCAGCAGCTTGGAGGGGGCCGGGAACACTGAAGCTTTCTTT. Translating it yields CASSLEGAGNTEAFF.

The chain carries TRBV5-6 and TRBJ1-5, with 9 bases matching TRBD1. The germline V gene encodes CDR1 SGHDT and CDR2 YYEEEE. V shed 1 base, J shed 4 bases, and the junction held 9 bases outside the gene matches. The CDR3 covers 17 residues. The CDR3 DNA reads TGTGCCAGCAGCTTGTGGACAGGGGATATTTTTAATCAGCCCCAGCATTTT. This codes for CASSLWTGDIFNQPQHF.

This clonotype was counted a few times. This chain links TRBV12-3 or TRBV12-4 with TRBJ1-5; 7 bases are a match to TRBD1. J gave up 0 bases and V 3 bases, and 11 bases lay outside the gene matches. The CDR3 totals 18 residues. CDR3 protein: CASSFFVTGVDSNQPQHF. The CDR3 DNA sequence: TGTGCCAGCAGTTTTTTCGTCACAGGGGTTGATAGCAATCAGCCCCAGCATTTT.

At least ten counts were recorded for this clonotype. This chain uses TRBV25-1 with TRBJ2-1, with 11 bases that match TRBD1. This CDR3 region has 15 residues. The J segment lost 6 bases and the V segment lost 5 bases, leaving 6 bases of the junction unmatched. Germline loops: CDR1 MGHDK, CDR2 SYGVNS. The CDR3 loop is CASSLAGTGGNEQFF. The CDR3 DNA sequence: TGTGCCAGCAGTCTTGCCGGGACAGGGGGCAATGAGCAGTTCTTC.

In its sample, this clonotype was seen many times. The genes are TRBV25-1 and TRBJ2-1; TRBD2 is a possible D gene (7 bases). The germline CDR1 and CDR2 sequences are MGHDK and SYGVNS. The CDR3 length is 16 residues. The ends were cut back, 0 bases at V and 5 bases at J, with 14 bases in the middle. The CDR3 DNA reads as TGTGCCAGCAGTGAATATATGGTCGGGGGGCACAATGAGCAGTTCTTC. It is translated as CASSEYMVGGHNEQFF.

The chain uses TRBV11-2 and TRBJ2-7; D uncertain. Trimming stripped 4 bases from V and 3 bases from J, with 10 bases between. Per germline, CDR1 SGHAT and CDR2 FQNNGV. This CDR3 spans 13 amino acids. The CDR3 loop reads CASSSQPYYEQYF. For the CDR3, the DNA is TGTGCCAGCAGCTCACAGCCTTACTACGAGCAGTACTTC.

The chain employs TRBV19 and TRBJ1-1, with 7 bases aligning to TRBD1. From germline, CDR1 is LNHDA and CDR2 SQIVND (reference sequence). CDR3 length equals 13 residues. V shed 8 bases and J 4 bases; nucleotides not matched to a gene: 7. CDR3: CASYRDSFTEAFF. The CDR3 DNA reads TGTGCCAGTTATCGGGACAGTTTCACTGAAGCTTTCTTT.